A single sample gave rise to the 13 T cell receptor beta chains below, sequenced in a study of T cells after yellow fever vaccination. TCRdb processed the 5' RACE reads anew with MiXCR; each CDR3 protein has one entry. The repertoire has under 50,000 distinct CDR3 sequences, around 6.8% of them found once; the top ten carry 8.5% to 12%. This material consisted of PBMCs, either bulk or a sorted T-cell subset (CD4+, CD8+, memory, or dextramer-sorted; not recorded which), taken 45 days after the yellow fever booster vaccination. These receptors all come from a man aged 25 to 45 who received the YFV17D yellow fever vaccine.

This clonotype was seen repeatedly, ten times or more. This chain connects TRBV4-1 to TRBJ2-4; perhaps TRBD1 as D (5 bases). V lost 0 bases to trimming and J lost 1 base, with 25 bases between them. The germline gives CDR1 MGHRA, CDR2 YSYEKL. The CDR3 spans 21 residues. The CDR3 sequence is CASSQEVTGWKGVRAKNIQYF. The CDR3 DNA reads as TGCGCCAGCAGCCAAGAAGTAACAGGTTGGAAAGGTGTGAGGGCCAAAAACATTCAGTACTTC.

The rearrangement joins TRBV7-9 to TRBJ1-5; D gene unclear. This CDR3 is built from 11 residues. The V gene's germline CDR1 is SEHNR and CDR2 FQNEAQ (reference sequence). The germline V and J ends were trimmed by 5 bases and 9 bases, with 8 bases remaining between them. DNA for the CDR3: TGTGCCAGCAGCCTTGGTGGGCCCCAGCATTTT. This codes for CASSLGGPQHF.

This clonotype was recorded many times. The DNA for the CDR3 is TGTGCCAGCAGTTCATATAGCGCACACTCCTACAATGAGCAGTTCTTC. Translation gives CASSSYSAHSYNEQFF. The chain uses TRBV28 and TRBJ2-1, with a weak D call TRBD2 (5 bases). The CDR3 loop spans 16 amino acids. V shed 4 bases and J shed 0 bases, with 13 bases lying between them. Germline lookup yields CDR1 MDHEN and CDR2 SYDVKM.

This clonotype came up many times. The CDR3 DNA sequence: TGCGCCAGCAGCTCGGGATGGACAGCTGAAAAACTGTTTTTT. This gives the protein CASSSGWTAEKLFF. This rearrangement joins TRBV5-1 to TRBJ1-4, with D possibly matching TRBD1 (6 bases). Germline V gene lookup returns CDR1 SGHRS and CDR2 YFSETQ. The CDR3 sequence is 14 residues long. V was pared by 3 bases and J by 7 bases, with 13 bases between. Variable domain in full (rest from reference TRBV5-1 and TRBJ1-4): KAGVTQTPRYLIKTRGQQVTLSCSPISGHRSVSWYQQTPGQGLQFLFEYFSETQRNKGNFPGRFSGRQFSNSRSEMNVSTLELGDSALYLCASSSGWTAEKLFFGSGTQLSVL.

This clonotype has at least ten counts. V usage is TRBV2 and J usage is TRBJ2-5, with D maybe TRBD2 (5 bases). This CDR3 has 14 residues. Between the trimmed V and J ends, which lost 4 bases and 3 bases, there was a span of 12 bases. The germline CDR1 and CDR2 sequences are SNHLY and FYNNEI. CDR3 residues: CASSANRDEETQYF. The CDR3 DNA sequence: TGTGCCAGCAGTGCAAACCGGGATGAAGAGACCCAGTACTTC. The full variable domain, completed using reference TRBV2 and TRBJ2-5, is EPEVTQTPSHQVTQMGQEVILRCVPISNHLYFYWYRQILGQKVEFLVSFYNNEISEKSEIFDDQFSVERPDGSNFTLKIRSTKLEDSAMYFCASSANRDEETQYFGPGTRLLVL.

This clonotype was observed many times. V gene TRBV12-3 or TRBV12-4 combines with J gene TRBJ1-1; D uncertain. The CDR3 contains 12 residues. V dropped 5 bases and J dropped 6 bases, with 10 bases sitting between them. CDR3: CASSPRVAEAFF. The CDR3 DNA follows: TGTGCCAGCAGTCCCCGGGTGGCTGAAGCTTTCTTT.

The CDR3, as DNA: TGCAGCTCCGGGCTAGCGGGAGTAGCAGATACGCAGTATTTT. Amino acid sequence: CSSGLAGVADTQYF. The J gene is TRBJ2-3, the V gene TRBV29-1; TRBD2 matches at 10 bases. The germline CDR1 and CDR2 sequences are SQVTM and ANQGSEA. The CDR3 spans 14 residues. After removal of 8 bases from V and 4 bases from J, the junction contained 9 bases not matched to a gene.

V and J are TRBV7-2 and TRBJ2-3; 9 nucleotides line up with TRBD2. CDR1 SGHTA and CDR2 FQGNSA come from the germline V gene. After removal of 4 bases from V and 2 bases from J, the junction contained 7 bases not matched to a gene. The CDR3 loop spans 16 amino acids. CDR3 region: CASSWKAGGSTDTQYF. The CDR3 DNA reads TGTGCCAGCAGCTGGAAAGCGGGAGGATCCACAGATACGCAGTATTTT. The full variable domain, with the rest looked up from reference TRBV7-2 and TRBJ2-3, is GAGVSQSPSNKVTEKGKDVELRCDPISGHTALYWYRQSLGQGLEFLIYFQGNSAPDKSGLPSDRFSAERTGGSVSTLTIQRTQQEDSAVYLCASSWKAGGSTDTQYFGPGTRLTVL.

The gene calls are TRBV12-3 or TRBV12-4 and TRBJ2-5; D is undetermined. V shed 4 bases and J shed 1 base, with 13 bases lying between them. The CDR3 spans 15 residues. The CDR3 protein is CASSSHGSSQETQYF. CDR3 DNA sequence: TGTGCCAGCAGTTCGCACGGGTCCTCCCAAGAGACCCAGTACTTC.

This clonotype was counted ten times or more. The rearrangement joins TRBV12-3 or TRBV12-4 to TRBJ1-2; D not certain. Trimming left V 6 bases short and J 3 bases short, with 5 bases between. The length of the CDR3 is 11 residues. CDR3 in DNA: TGTGCCAGCAGCCGAGACTATGGCTACACCTTC. Translation gives CASSRDYGYTF.

The chain is built from TRBV5-4 and TRBJ1-2; weak D call: TRBD1 (5 bases). The CDR3 is 14 amino acids. Germline values: CDR1 SGHNT, CDR2 YYREEE (reference sequence). Trimming removed 3 bases at V and 4 bases at J, with 13 bases between. The CDR3 DNA reads TGTGCCAGCAGCTCTAGAGGAGGGACCTATGGCTACACCTTC. As protein: CASSSRGGTYGYTF.

This clonotype has more than one count but fewer than ten. The rearrangement joins TRBV20-1 to TRBJ2-2, with 8 bases lining up with TRBD2. After removal of 1 base from V and 6 bases from J, the junction contained 10 bases not matched to a gene. This CDR3 has 16 amino acids. Germline V gene sequence: CDR1 DFQATT, CDR2 SNEGSKA (reference sequence). CDR3 coding DNA: TGCAGTGCTAGAGCGACGACTAGCGTTATTCCCGGGGAGCTGTTTTTT. Residues: CSARATTSVIPGELFF.

This clonotype came up once. The J gene is TRBJ1-2, the V gene TRBV10-1; no reliable D call. Germline V gene sequence: CDR1 WNHNN, CDR2 SYGVQD (reference sequence). Trimming took off 0 bases at V and 8 bases at J, with 10 bases between the two ends. The CDR3 has 13 amino acids. CDR3 DNA: TGCGCCAGCAGTGAGTCGGTAAAAGGAGGCTACACCTTC. Protein: CASSESVKGGYTF.